This T cell receptor beta chain emerged from a study of vaccination and CD4 T cells after COVID-19. Study-level points and caveats: Analysis covered relatively few convalescent patients and lacked any early post-infection timepoints. Among those convalescent, a median roughly 90% of reactive clones emerged solely post-vaccination. Going from approximately 21 to 40, median SARS-CoV-2-reactive clonotypes did not rise significantly.

Worth noting for this clonotype: The antigen remains undetermined.

Per germline, CDR1 SGHRS and CDR2 YFSETQ. V was trimmed by 1 base and J by 1 base, leaving 5 bases between them. This CDR3 has 13 amino acids. Once obtained from cultured CD4+ T cells, the DNA was sequenced using the Oncomine TCR Beta short-read assay. Genomic DNA was drawn out of CD4+ T cells grown in culture. A single record per CDR3 protein comes from TCRdb applying MiXCR to the PCR reads. The top ten hold around 7.8% of the sample, which has roughly 12,000 distinct CDR3 sequences, roughly four fifths seen once. Treatment meaning: roughly 10-day PBMC culture with coronavirus spike peptide pools or control peptides (ViraFEST assay).

This TCR was recovered from a human donor who received a COVID-19 vaccine. The V gene is TRBV5-1, the J gene TRBJ1-2; D unresolved. This specimen consisted of CD4+ T cells from blood, cultured in vitro, obtained after SARS-CoV-2 vaccination. The CDR3 DNA is TGCGCCAGCAGCTTGTCTATTAACTATGGCTACACCTTC. Translation gives CASSLSINYGYTF.